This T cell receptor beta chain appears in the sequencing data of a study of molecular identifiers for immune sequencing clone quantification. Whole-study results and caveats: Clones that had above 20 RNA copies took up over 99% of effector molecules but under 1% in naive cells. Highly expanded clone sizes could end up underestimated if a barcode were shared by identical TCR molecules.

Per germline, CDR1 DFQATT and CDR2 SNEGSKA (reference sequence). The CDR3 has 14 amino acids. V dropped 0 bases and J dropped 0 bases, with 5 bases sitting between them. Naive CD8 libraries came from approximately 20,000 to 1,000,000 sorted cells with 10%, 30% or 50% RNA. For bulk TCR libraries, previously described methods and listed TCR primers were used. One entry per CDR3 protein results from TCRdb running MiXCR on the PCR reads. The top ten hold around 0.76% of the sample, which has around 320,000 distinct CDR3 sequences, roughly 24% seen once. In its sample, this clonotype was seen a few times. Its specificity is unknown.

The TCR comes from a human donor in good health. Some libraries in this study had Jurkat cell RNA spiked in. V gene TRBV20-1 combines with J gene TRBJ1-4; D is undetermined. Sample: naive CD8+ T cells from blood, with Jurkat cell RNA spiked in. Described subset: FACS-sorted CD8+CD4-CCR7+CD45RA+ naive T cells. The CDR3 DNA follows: TGCAGTGCTAGAGACAGTACAACTAATGAAAAACTGTTTTTT. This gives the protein CSARDSTTNEKLFF.